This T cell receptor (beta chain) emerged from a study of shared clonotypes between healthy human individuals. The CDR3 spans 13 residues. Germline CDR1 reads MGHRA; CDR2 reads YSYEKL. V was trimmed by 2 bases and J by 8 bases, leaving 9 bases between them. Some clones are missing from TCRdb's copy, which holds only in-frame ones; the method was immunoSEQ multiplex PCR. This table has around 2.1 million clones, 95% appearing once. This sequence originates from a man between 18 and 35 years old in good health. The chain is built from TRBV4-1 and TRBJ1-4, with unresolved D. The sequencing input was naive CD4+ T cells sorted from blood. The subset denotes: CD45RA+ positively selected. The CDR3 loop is CASSQSTQEKLFF. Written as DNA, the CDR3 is TGCGCCAGCAGCCAATCTACACAGGAAAAACTGTTTTTT.